The next 10 T cell receptor beta chains were all read from a single sample in a study of identical twins. TCRdb reprocessed the 5' RACE reads via MiXCR and lists one record per CDR3 protein. In the table there are 1.5 million to 2 million distinct CDR3 sequences, less than 40% of which are singletons. The sequenced material came from cord blood. The source of these receptors is a newborn girl in good health.

The chain employs TRBV20-1 and TRBJ2-3; 7 bases agree with TRBD2. After removal of 1 base from V and 9 bases from J, the junction contained 4 bases not matched to a gene. CDR3 length equals 12 residues. Germline CDR1 is DFQATT and CDR2 is SNEGSKA (reference sequence). CDR3 nucleotide sequence: TGCAGTGCTAGAGTCTTGGGGGGGACGCAGTATTTT. The encoded protein is CSARVLGGTQYF.

This clonotype was detected once. V is TRBV24-1 and J is TRBJ2-4; 14 positions match TRBD2. J lost 15 bases, V lost 4 bases, and 19 bases had no gene match. Germline values: CDR1 KGHDR, CDR2 SFDVKD. The CDR3 sequence is 18 residues long. CDR3 in amino acids: CATSEGGLAGANSYELYF. CDR3 DNA: TGTGCCACCAGTGAAGGGGGACTAGCGGGAGCAAACTCCTACGAGCTGTACTTC.

The J gene is TRBJ2-3, the V gene TRBV10-3; D remains ambiguous. Trimming removed 1 base at V and 0 bases at J, with 5 bases between. The CDR3 covers 14 residues. Germline CDR1 is ENHRY and CDR2 is SYGVKD. Here the CDR3 reads CAISEFASTDTQYF. Written as DNA, the CDR3 is TGTGCCATCAGTGAGTTCGCTAGCACAGATACGCAGTATTTT.

The rearrangement joins TRBV28 to TRBJ2-2; TRBD1 aligns across 9 bases. The germline CDR1 and CDR2 sequences are MDHEN and SYDVKM. CDR3 length equals 15 residues. V was pared by 6 bases and J by 7 bases, with 9 bases of the junction left unmatched. CDR3 in DNA: TGTGCCAGCAGCACTAACAGGGGGCTGTACGGGGAGCTGTTTTTT. Translating gives CASSTNRGLYGELFF.

The chain carries TRBV7-2 and TRBJ2-7; the D call may be TRBD1 or TRBD2 (5 bases each). V lost 5 bases, J lost 2 bases, and 10 bases lay in between. This CDR3 comprises 13 residues. From germline, CDR1 is SGHTA and CDR2 FQGNSA. The CDR3 protein is CASSGDHPYEQYF. DNA of the CDR3: TGTGCCAGCAGCGGGGACCACCCCTACGAGCAGTACTTC.

The CDR3 spells CASSYTSGNYNEQFF. In nucleotides, the CDR3 is TGCGCCAGCAGCTATACTAGCGGGAATTACAATGAGCAGTTCTTC. This chain uses TRBV5-1 with TRBJ2-1; TRBD2 agrees at 10 bases. This CDR3 region has 15 residues. V dropped 3 bases and J dropped 4; count of bases not matched to a gene: 4. Germline CDR1 SGHRS, CDR2 YFSETQ. Using reference TRBV5-1 and TRBJ2-1 for the parts outside the CDR3, the full variable domain is KAGVTQTPRYLIKTRGQQVTLSCSPISGHRSVSWYQQTPGQGLQFLFEYFSETQRNKGNFPGRFSGRQFSNSRSEMNVSTLELGDSALYLCASSYTSGNYNEQFFGPGTRLTVL.

This clonotype was detected once. The chain is built from TRBV5-5 and TRBJ1-6; perhaps TRBD1 as D (6 bases). V lost 1 base and J 5 bases, leaving 10 bases between the germline ends. CDR3 length equals 15 residues. Germline CDR1 reads SGHKS; CDR2 reads YYEKEE (reference sequence). The CDR3 is CASSLSWTDNSPLHF. The CDR3 DNA reads TGTGCCAGCAGCTTGTCCTGGACAGATAATTCACCCCTCCACTTT.

This clonotype was picked up a small number of times. The chain recombines TRBV28 with TRBJ1-2; possible D gene TRBD1, 6 bases. This CDR3 spans 14 amino acids. V lost 7 bases and J lost 3, with 15 bases in between. Germline V gene data show CDR1 as MDHEN and CDR2 as SYDVKM. CDR3 amino acids: CASIRPGGYYGYTF. The CDR3 region has the DNA TGTGCCAGCATCCGACCGGGGGGCTACTATGGCTACACCTTC.

The chain couples TRBV3-1 to TRBJ1-5, with unresolved D. The CDR3 spans 14 residues. Germline V gives CDR1 LGHDT, CDR2 YNNKEL (reference sequence). With 4 bases removed from V and 1 base from J, the gap between germline ends came to 8 bases. CDR3 in DNA: TGTGCCAGCAGCCTCTTCGCCAGCAATCAGCCCCAGCATTTT. It encodes CASSLFASNQPQHF.

The DNA for the CDR3 is TGTGCCAGCAGTTTAGGTTTGCTGACAGGGGGAATAGAGCCCCAGCATTTT. Protein sequence: CASSLGLLTGGIEPQHF. This chain uses TRBV27 with TRBJ1-5; 9 positions match TRBD1. Germline V gives CDR1 MNHEY, CDR2 SMNVEV (reference sequence). The V gene end was trimmed by 2 bases and the J gene end by 8 bases; junction bases not matched to a gene: 13. CDR3 length equals 17 residues.